The clone carrying this TCR beta chain was detected once. Germline CDR1 and CDR2: MNHNY and SVGAGI (reference sequence). The CDR3 has 12 residues. The V and J ends lost 4 bases and 8 bases respectively, with 11 bases between them. Only in-frame clones appear in the TCRdb table, and some are missing; sequencing was by immunoSEQ multiplex PCR. The sample lists about 36,000 clones; around 93% were seen once. This sample stems from a study of T cell changes during pregnancy in multiple sclerosis. V gene TRBV6-6 combines with J gene TRBJ1-1; the D gene is possibly TRBD1 (5 bases). This receptor was obtained from a female donor in good health, enrolled as a control in a pregnancy study. Sequences were derived from CD4+ T cells from peripheral blood mononuclear cells, sampled in the third trimester of pregnancy. CDR3 DNA: TGTGCCAGCAGTTTCTACGGGGGGGAAGCTTTCTTT. It is translated as CASSFYGGEAFF.